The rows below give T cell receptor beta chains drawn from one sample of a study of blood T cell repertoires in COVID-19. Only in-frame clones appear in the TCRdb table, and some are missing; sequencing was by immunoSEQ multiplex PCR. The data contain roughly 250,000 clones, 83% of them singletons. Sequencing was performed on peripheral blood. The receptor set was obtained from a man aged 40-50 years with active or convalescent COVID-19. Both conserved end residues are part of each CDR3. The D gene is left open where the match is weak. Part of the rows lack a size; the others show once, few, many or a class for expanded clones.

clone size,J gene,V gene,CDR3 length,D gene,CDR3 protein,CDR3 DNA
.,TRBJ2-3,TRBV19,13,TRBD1,CASEDRVGDTQYF,TGTGCCAGCGAGGACAGGGTGGGAGATACGCAGTATTTT
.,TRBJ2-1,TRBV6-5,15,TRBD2,CASRRDVSGGLEQFF,TGTGCCAGCCGGCGAGATGTAAGCGGGGGTCTGGAGCAGTTCTTC
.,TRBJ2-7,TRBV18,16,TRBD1,CASSPLGDRSSYEQYF,TGTGCCAGCTCACCACTGGGGGACAGGTCCTCCTACGAGCAGTACTTC
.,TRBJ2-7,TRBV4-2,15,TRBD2,CASSQDLAGDYEQYF,TGTGCCAGCAGCCAAGATCTAGCGGGAGACTACGAGCAGTACTTC
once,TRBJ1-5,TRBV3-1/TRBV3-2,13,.,CASSQRQSQPQHF,TGTGCCAGCAGCCAAAGACAGTCCCAGCCCCAGCATTTT
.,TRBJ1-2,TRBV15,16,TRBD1,CATSARSGTGGSGYTF,TGTGCCACCAGCGCGCGGTCCGGGACAGGGGGCTCTGGCTACACCTTC
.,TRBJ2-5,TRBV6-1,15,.,CASSDGRSGQETQYF,TGTGCCAGCAGTGATGGCCGTAGCGGTCAAGAGACCCAGTACTTC
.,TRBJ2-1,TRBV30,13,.,CAWGVSSYNEQFF,TGTGCCTGGGGGGTCAGCTCCTACAATGAGCAGTTCTTC
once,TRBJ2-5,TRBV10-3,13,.,CAISDAGEETQYF,TGTGCCATCAGTGATGCAGGGGAGGAGACCCAGTACTTC
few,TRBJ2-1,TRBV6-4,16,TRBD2,CASSGSGTRYHNEQFF,TGTGCCAGCAGCGGATCCGGGACTAGGTACCACAATGAGCAGTTCTTC
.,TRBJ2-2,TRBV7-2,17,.,CASSLSKSTFLIGELFF,TGTGCCAGCAGCTTAAGTAAAAGCACGTTCTTAATCGGGGAGCTGTTTTTT
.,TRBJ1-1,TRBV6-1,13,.,CASSEGHRAEAFF,TGTGCCAGCAGTGAAGGACACAGGGCCGAAGCTTTCTTT
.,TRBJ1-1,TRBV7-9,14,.,CASSPVTANTEAFF,TGTGCCAGCAGCCCAGTGACAGCTAACACTGAAGCTTTCTTT
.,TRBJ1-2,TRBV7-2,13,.,CASSSRTGNKRTF,TGTGCCAGCAGCTCCCGGACCGGGAATAAGCGTACCTTC
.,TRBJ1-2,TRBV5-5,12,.,CASSYREYGYTF,TGTGCCAGCAGCTACAGGGAGTATGGCTACACCTTC
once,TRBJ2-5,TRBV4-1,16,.,CASSQDGDGPQETQYF,TGCGCCAGCAGCCAAGATGGAGACGGCCCTCAAGAGACCCAGTACTTC
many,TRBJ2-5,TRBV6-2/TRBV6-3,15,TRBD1,CASSDANRGWETQYF,TGTGCCAGCAGCGACGCAAACAGGGGATGGGAGACCCAGTACTTC
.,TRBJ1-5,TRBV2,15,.,CASSEGLGAGQPQHF,TGTGCCAGCAGTGAAGGGTTGGGGGCCGGACAGCCCCAGCATTTT
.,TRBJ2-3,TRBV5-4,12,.,CASSGGVNTQYF,TGTGCCAGCAGTGGAGGGGTGAATACGCAGTATTTT
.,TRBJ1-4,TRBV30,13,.,CAWSVQGSEKLFF,TGTGCCTGGAGTGTACAGGGTAGCGAAAAACTGTTTTTT
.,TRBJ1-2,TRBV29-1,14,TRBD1,CSVATGGLNYGYTF,TGCAGCGTTGCGACAGGGGGCTTAAACTATGGCTACACCTTC